What follows are 2 T cell receptor beta chains derived from one specimen sequenced in a study of STAT5B mutations in CD4+ large granular lymphocyte leukemia. TCRdb's table, derived via immunoSEQ multiplex PCR, lists solely in-frame clones and lacks some. Of fewer than 35,000 clones listed, 69% are singletons. The specimen sequenced was CD4+ T cells from blood buffy coats. Receptors were obtained from a human donor in good health.

V gene TRBV28 combines with J gene TRBJ1-2; D may be TRBD1 (5 bases). The ends were cut back, 6 bases at V and 3 bases at J, with 14 bases in the middle. The CDR3 has 14 amino acids. Germline V gene sequence: CDR1 MDHEN, CDR2 SYDVKM. The CDR3 nucleotides read TGTGCCAGCAGCTCCGGGGACGCTGACTATGGCTACACCTTC. Encoded protein: CASSSGDADYGYTF.

This clone has more than one count but fewer than ten. The V and J genes are TRBV2 and TRBJ1-1; D not resolved. The V gene's germline CDR1 is SNHLY and CDR2 FYNNEI. This CDR3 has 14 amino acids. The ends were cut back, 7 bases at V and 5 bases at J, with 17 bases in the middle. The chain's CDR3 is CASNLAPGGTEAFF. CDR3 bases: TGTGCCAGCAATCTCGCCCCCGGTGGGACTGAAGCTTTCTTT.